This paragraph covers one T cell receptor (beta chain) sequence. The antigen remains unidentified. The assay used deep level. Data came from immunoSEQ multiplex PCR; TCRdb stores just in-frame clones and leaves some out. The profile shows about 960,000 clones, over 75% of them singletons. This sample was included in a study of shared clonotypes between healthy human individuals. Whole-study results and caveats: Compared with memory subsets, naive subsets generally had larger estimated richness. Non-shared clonotypes had lower generation probabilities than those shared by all four donors.

The donors, all of them Caucasian adults, lived in Nashville, Tennessee. CDR3 length: 16 amino acids. Looked up from germline, CDR1 is MGHRA and CDR2 is YSYEKL. After removal of 4 bases from V and 7 bases from J, the junction contained 12 bases not matched to a gene. The receptor was derived from a man younger than 30 in good health. This chain uses TRBV4-1 with TRBJ2-1, with 8 bases lining up with TRBD2. The sequenced material came from memory CD4+ T cells sorted from blood. The subset was: CD45RA-negative fraction. The CDR3 bases are TGCGCCAGCAGCCTCACCTATGCGGGAGGTCGGAATGAGCAGTTCTTC. Translating gives CASSLTYAGGRNEQFF.